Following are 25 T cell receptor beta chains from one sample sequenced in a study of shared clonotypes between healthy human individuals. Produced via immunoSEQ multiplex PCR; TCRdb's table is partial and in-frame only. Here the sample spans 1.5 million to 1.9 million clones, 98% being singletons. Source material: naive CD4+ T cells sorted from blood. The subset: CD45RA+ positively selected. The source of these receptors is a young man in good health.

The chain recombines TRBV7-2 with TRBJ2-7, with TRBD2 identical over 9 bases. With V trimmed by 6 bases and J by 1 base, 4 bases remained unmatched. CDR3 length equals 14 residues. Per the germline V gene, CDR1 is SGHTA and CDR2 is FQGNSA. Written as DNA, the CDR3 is TGTGCCAGCAGACTACTAGCGGGTTCCTACGAGCAGTACTTC. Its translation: CASRLLAGSYEQYF.

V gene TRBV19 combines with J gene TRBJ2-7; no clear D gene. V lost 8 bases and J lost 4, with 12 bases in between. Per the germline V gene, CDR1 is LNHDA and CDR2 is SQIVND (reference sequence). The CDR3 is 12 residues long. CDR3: CASAGLGYEQYF. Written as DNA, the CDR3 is TGTGCCAGTGCCGGGTTGGGGTACGAGCAGTACTTC.

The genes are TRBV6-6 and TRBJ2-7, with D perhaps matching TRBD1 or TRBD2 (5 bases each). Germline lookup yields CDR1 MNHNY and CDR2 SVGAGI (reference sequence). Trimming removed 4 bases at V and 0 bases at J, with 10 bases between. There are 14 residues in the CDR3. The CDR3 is CASSFRDGSYEQYF. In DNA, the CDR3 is TGTGCCAGCAGTTTCCGGGACGGCTCCTACGAGCAGTACTTC.

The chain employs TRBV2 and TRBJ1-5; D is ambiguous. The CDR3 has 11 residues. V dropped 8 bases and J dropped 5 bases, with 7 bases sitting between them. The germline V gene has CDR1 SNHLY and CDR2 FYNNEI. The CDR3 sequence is CASRRDQPQHF. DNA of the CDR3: TGTGCCAGCCGCCGAGATCAGCCCCAGCATTTT. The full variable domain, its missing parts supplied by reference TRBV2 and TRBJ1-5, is EPEVTQTPSHQVTQMGQEVILRCVPISNHLYFYWYRQILGQKVEFLVSFYNNEISEKSEIFDDQFSVERPDGSNFTLKIRSTKLEDSAMYFCASRRDQPQHFGDGTRLSIL.

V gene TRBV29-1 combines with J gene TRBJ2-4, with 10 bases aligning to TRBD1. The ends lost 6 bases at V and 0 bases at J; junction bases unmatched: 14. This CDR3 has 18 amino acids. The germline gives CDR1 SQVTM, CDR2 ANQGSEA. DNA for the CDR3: TGCAGCGTGATTACCGGGACAGGGGTTACCTTAGCCAAAAACATTCAGTACTTC. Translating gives CSVITGTGVTLAKNIQYF.

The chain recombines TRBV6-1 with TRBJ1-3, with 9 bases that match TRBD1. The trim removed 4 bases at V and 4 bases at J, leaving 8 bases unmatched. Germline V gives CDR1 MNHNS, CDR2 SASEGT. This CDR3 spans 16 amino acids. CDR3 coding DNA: TGTGCCAGCAGTGGACTAGGGACAGGGTTCGGAAACACCATATATTTT. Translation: CASSGLGTGFGNTIYF.

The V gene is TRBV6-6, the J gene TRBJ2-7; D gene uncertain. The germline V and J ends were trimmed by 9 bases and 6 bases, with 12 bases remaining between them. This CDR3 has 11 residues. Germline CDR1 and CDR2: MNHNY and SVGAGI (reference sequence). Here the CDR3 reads CARKMLVEQYF. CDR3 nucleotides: TGTGCCAGGAAAATGCTAGTCGAGCAGTACTTC.

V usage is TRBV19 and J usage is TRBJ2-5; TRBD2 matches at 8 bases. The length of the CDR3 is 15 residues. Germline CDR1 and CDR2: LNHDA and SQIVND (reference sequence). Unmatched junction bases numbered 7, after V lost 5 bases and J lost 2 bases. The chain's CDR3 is CASSLQGLEQETQYF. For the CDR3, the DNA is TGTGCCAGTAGTCTTCAGGGACTAGAACAAGAGACCCAGTACTTC.

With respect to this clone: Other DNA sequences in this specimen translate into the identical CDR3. The CDR3 region has the DNA TGTGCCAGCTCACCACTAGCGGGAGTGGATACGCAGTATTTT. This encodes CASSPLAGVDTQYF. The V call is TRBV18, the J call TRBJ2-3, with 9 bases aligning to TRBD2. This CDR3 has 14 residues. Germline V gene sequence: CDR1 KGHSH, CDR2 LQKENI. The V segment lost 1 base and the J segment 6 bases; nucleotides outside the gene matches: 2.

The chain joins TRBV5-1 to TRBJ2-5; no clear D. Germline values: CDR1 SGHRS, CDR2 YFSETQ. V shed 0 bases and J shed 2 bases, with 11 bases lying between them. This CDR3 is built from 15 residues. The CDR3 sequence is CASSLAQAAQETQYF. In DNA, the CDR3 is TGCGCCAGCAGCTTGGCCCAAGCCGCACAAGAGACCCAGTACTTC.

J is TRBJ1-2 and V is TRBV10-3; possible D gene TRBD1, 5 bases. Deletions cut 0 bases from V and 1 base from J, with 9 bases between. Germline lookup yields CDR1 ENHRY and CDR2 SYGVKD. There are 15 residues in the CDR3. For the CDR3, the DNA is TGTGCCATCAGTGAGTCGGGGGGAAGTAACTATGGCTACACCTTC. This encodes CAISESGGSNYGYTF.

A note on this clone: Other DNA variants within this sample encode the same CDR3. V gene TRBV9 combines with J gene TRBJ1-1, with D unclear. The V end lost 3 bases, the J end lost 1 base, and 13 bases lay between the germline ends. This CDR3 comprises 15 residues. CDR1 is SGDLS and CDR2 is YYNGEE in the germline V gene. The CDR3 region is CASSESPNRNTEAFF. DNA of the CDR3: TGTGCCAGCAGCGAGTCCCCTAACAGGAACACTGAAGCTTTCTTT.

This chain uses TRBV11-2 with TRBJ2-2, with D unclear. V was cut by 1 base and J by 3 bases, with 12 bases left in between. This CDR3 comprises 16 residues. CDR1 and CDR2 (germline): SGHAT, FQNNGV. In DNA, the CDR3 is TGTGCCAGCAGCTTAGTAGCCCTTGGGTACACCGGGGAGCTGTTTTTT. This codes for CASSLVALGYTGELFF.

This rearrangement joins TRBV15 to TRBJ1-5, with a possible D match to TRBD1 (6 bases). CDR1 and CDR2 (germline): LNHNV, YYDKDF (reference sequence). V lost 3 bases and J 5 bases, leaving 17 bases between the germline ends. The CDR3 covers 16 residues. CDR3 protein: CATSRWGAGADQPQHF. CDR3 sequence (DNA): TGTGCCACCAGCAGGTGGGGGGCAGGGGCCGATCAGCCCCAGCATTTT. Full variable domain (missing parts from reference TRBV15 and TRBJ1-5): DAMVIQNPRYQVTQFGKPVTLSCSQTLNHNVMYWYQQKSSQAPKLLFHYYDKDFNNEADTPDNFQSRRPNTSFCFLDIRSPGLGDTAMYLCATSRWGAGADQPQHFGDGTRLSIL.

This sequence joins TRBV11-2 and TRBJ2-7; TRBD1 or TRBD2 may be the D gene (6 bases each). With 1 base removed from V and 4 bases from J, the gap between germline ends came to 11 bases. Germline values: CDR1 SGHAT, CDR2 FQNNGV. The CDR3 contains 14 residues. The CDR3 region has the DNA TGTGCCAGCAGCTTAGTGGGGGGCGCATACGAGCAGTACTTC. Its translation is CASSLVGGAYEQYF.

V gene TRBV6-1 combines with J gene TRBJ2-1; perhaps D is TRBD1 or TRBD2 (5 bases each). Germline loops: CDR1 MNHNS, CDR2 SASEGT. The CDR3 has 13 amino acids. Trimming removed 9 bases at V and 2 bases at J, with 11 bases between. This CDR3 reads CASVEGPYNEQFF. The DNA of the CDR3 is TGTGCCAGTGTAGAGGGACCCTACAATGAGCAGTTCTTC.

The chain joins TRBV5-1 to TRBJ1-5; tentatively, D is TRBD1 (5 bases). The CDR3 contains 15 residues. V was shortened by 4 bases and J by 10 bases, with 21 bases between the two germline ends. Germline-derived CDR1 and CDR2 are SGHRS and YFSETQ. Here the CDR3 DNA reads TGCGCCAGCAGCGTGAATGGGGCCCCGCCATCCCCCCAGCATTTT. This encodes CASSVNGAPPSPQHF. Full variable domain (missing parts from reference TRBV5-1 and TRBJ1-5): KAGVTQTPRYLIKTRGQQVTLSCSPISGHRSVSWYQQTPGQGLQFLFEYFSETQRNKGNFPGRFSGRQFSNSRSEMNVSTLELGDSALYLCASSVNGAPPSPQHFGDGTRLSIL.

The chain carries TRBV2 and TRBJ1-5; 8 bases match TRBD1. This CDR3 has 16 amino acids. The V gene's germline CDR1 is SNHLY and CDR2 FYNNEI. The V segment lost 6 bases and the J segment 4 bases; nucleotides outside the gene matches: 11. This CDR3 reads CASRLTGAKLNQPQHF. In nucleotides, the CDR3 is TGTGCCAGCAGGTTGACAGGGGCTAAACTGAATCAGCCCCAGCATTTT.

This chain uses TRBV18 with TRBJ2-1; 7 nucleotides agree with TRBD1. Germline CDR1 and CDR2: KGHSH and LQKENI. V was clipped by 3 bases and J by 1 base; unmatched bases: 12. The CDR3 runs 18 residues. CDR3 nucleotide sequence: TGTGCCAGCTCACCGTCCGACAGGGTTCTAGGTTCCTACAATGAGCAGTTCTTC. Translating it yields CASSPSDRVLGSYNEQFF.

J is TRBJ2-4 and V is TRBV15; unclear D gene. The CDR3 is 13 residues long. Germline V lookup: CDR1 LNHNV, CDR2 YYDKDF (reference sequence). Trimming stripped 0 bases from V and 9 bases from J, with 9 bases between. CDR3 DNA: TGTGCCACCAGCAGAGATCGTCCTGGCATTCAGTACTTC. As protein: CATSRDRPGIQYF.

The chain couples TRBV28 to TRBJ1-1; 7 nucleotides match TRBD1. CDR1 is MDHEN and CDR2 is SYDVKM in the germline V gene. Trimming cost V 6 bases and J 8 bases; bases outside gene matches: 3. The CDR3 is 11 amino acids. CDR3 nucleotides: TGTGCCAGCAGCCTGGGACAGGAAGCTTTCTTT. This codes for CASSLGQEAFF. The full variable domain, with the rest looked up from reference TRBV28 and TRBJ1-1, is DVKVTQSSRYLVKRTGEKVFLECVQDMDHENMFWYRQDPGLGLRLIYFSYDVKMKEKGDIPEGYSVSREKKERFSLILESASTNQTSMYLCASSLGQEAFFGQGTRLTVV.

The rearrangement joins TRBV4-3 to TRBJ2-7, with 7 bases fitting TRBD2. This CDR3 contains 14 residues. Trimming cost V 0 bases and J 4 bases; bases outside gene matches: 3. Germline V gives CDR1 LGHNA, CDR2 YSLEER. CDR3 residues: CASSQDWEGYEQYF. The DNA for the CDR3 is TGCGCCAGCAGCCAAGATTGGGAGGGTTACGAGCAGTACTTC.

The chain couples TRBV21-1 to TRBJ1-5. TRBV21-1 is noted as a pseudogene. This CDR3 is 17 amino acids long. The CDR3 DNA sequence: TGTGCCAGCAGCAAAGAGGCGGGACTGGCTTTGGATCAGCCCCAGCATTTT. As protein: CASSKEAGLALDQPQHF.

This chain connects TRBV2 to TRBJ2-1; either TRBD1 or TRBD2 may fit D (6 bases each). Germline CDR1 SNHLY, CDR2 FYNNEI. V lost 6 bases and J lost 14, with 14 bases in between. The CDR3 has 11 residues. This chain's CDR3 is CASSRAGGEFF. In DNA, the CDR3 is TGTGCCAGCAGCCGAGCCGGGGGCGAGTTCTTC.

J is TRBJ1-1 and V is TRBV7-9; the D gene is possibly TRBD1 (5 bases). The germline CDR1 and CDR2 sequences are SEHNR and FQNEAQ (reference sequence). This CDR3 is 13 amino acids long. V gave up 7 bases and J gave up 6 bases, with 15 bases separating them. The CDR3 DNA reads TGTGCCAGCACCTCCACAGGTTTGGCTGAAGCTTTCTTT. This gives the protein CASTSTGLAEAFF. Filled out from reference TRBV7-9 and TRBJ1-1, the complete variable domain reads DTGVSQNPRHKITKRGQNVTFRCDPISEHNRLYWYRQTLGQGPEFLTYFQNEAQLEKSRLLSDRFSAERPKGSFSTLEIQRTEQGDSAMYLCASTSTGLAEAFFGQGTRLTVV.